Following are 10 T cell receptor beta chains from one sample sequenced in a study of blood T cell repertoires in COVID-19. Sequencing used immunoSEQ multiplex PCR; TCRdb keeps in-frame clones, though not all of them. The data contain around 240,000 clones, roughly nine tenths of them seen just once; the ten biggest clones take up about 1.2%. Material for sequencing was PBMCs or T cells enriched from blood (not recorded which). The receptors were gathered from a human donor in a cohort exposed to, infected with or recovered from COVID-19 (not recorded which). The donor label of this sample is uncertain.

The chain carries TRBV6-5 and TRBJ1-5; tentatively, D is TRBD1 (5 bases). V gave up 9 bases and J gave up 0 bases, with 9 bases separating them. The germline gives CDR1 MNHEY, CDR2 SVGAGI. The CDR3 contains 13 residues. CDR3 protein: CASRQYSNQPQHF. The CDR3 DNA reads TGTGCCAGTAGACAGTATAGCAATCAGCCCCAGCATTTT.

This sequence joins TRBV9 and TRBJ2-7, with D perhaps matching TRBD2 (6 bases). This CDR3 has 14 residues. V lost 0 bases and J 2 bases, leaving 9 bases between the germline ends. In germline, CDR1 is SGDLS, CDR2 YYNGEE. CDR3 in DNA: TGTGCCAGCAGCGTAGGGCGGGGACCCTACGAGCAGTACTTC. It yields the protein CASSVGRGPYEQYF. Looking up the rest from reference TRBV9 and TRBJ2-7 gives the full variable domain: DSGVTQTPKHLITATGQRVTLRCSPRSGDLSVYWYQQSLDQGLQFLIQYYNGEERAKGNILERFSAQQFPDLHSELNLSSLELGDSALYFCASSVGRGPYEQYFGPGTRLTVT.

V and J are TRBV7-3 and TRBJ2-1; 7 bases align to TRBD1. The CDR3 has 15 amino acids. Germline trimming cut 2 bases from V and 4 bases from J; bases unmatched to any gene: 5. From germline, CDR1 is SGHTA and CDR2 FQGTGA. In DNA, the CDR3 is TGTGCCAGCAGCTTATACGGGGACAGTTACAATGAGCAGTTCTTC. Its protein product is CASSLYGDSYNEQFF.

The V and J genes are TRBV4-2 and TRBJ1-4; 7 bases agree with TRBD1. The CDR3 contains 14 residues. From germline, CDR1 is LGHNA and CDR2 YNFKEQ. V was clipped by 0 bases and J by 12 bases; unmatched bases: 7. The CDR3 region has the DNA TGTGCCAGCAGCCAAGAAGACAGGGCATACGAACTGTTTTTT. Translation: CASSQEDRAYELFF.

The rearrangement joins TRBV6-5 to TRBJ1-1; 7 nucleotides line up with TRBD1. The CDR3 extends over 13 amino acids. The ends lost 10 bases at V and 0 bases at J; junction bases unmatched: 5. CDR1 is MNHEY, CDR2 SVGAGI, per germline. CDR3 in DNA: TGTGCCACCGCGACAGGGATGAACACTGAAGCTTTCTTT. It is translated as CATATGMNTEAFF.

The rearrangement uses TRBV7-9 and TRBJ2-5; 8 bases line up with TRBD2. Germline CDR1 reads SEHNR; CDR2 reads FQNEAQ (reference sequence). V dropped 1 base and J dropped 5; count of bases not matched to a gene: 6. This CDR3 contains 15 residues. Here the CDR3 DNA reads TGTGCCAGCAGCTTAGATAGCGGGGAGGGGGAGACCCAGTACTTC. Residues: CASSLDSGEGETQYF.

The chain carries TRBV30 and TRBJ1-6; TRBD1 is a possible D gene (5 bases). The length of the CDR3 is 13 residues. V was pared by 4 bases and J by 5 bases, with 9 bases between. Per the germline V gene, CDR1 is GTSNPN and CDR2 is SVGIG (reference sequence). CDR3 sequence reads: CAWTQEHNSPLHF. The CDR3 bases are TGTGCCTGGACACAGGAGCATAATTCACCCCTCCACTTT. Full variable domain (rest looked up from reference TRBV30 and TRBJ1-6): SQTIHQWPATLVQPVGSPLSLECTVEGTSNPNLYWYRQAAGRGLQLLFYSVGIGQISSEVPQNLSASRPQDRQFILSSKKLLLSDSGFYLCAWTQEHNSPLHFGNGTRLTVT.

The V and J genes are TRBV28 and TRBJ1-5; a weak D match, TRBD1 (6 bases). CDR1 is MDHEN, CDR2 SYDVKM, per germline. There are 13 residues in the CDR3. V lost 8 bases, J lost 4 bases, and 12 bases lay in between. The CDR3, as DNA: TGTGCCAGCCGCAGGGGACCAAATCAGCCCCAGCATTTT. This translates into CASRRGPNQPQHF.

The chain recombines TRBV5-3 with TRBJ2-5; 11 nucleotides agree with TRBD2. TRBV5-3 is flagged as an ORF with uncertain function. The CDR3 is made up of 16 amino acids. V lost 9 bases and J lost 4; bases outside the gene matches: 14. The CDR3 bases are TGTGCCAAATGGGTACTAGCGGGGGATTCAGGAGAGACCCAGTACTTC. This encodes CAKWVLAGDSGETQYF.

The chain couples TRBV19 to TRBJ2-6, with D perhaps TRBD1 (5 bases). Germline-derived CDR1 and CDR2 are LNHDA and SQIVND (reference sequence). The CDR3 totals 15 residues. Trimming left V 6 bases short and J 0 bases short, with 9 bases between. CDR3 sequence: CASSRDNSGANVLTF. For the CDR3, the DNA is TGTGCCAGTAGCAGGGATAACTCTGGGGCCAACGTCCTGACTTTC. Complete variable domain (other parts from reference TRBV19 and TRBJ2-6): DGGITQSPKYLFRKEGQNVTLSCEQNLNHDAMYWYRQDPGQGLRLIYYSQIVNDFQKGDIAEGYSVSREKKESFPLTVTSAQKNPTAFYLCASSRDNSGANVLTFGAGSRLTVL.